These T cell receptor beta chains were read from a single sample in a study of blood T cell repertoires in COVID-19. Profiling relied on immunoSEQ multiplex PCR, and the TCRdb table lists in-frame clones only, not all of them. The sample consists of 88,000 or so clones, about 80% of them appearing once. Material for sequencing was peripheral blood. These receptors all come from a human donor in a cohort sampled during active COVID-19. The CDR3 runs from the conserved cysteine through the conserved F or W. A D gene is named only where the DNA matches it firmly. Expanded clones get a size class; other rows say once, few or many, or leave the size out.

cdr3_length: 12
j_call: TRBJ2-1
d_call: -
v_call: TRBV27
clone_size: -
cdr3_aa: CASSPHRDEQFF
cdr3_nt: TGTGCCAGCAGCCCACACAGGGATGAGCAGTTCTTC

cdr3_length: 14
j_call: TRBJ2-3
d_call: -
v_call: TRBV6-5
clone_size: -
cdr3_aa: CASSRRTDRDTQYF
cdr3_nt: TGTGCCAGCAGCCGACGGACCGACAGAGATACGCAGTATTTT

cdr3_length: 13
j_call: TRBJ2-2
d_call: TRBD2
v_call: TRBV24-1
clone_size: few
cdr3_aa: CATWGGDSGELFF
cdr3_nt: TGTGCCACCTGGGGGGGAGACTCCGGGGAGCTGTTTTTT

cdr3_length: 11
j_call: TRBJ2-1
d_call: -
v_call: TRBV30
clone_size: once
cdr3_aa: CAWARGNEQFF
cdr3_nt: TGTGCCTGGGCCCGGGGGAATGAGCAGTTCTTC

cdr3_length: 14
j_call: TRBJ1-1
d_call: -
v_call: TRBV4-2
clone_size: -
cdr3_aa: CASSQEGGNTEAFF
cdr3_nt: TGTGCCAGCAGCCAAGAAGGGGGGAACACTGAAGCTTTCTTT

cdr3_length: 15
j_call: TRBJ1-1
d_call: -
v_call: TRBV11-3
clone_size: -
cdr3_aa: CASSLVAGVGTEAFF
cdr3_nt: TGTGCCAGCAGCTTAGTGGCCGGGGTAGGCACTGAAGCTTTCTTT

cdr3_length: 15
j_call: TRBJ1-5
d_call: -
v_call: TRBV11-2
clone_size: few
cdr3_aa: CASSFGHYSNQPQHF
cdr3_nt: TGTGCCAGCAGCTTTGGCCATTATAGCAATCAGCCCCAGCATTTT

cdr3_length: 13
j_call: TRBJ2-4
d_call: TRBD2
v_call: TRBV30
clone_size: -
cdr3_aa: CAWNLREGNIQYF
cdr3_nt: TGTGCCTGGAACCTGCGGGAGGGGAACATTCAGTACTTC

cdr3_length: 13
j_call: TRBJ1-5
d_call: -
v_call: TRBV19
clone_size: -
cdr3_aa: CASSNLGHPPQHF
cdr3_nt: TGTGCCAGTAGTAACCTGGGACACCCTCCCCAGCATTTT

cdr3_length: 18
j_call: TRBJ2-2
d_call: TRBD2
v_call: TRBV7-2
clone_size: -
cdr3_aa: CASSLVGLAGGSTGELFF
cdr3_nt: TGTGCCAGCAGCTTGGTGGGGCTAGCGGGGGGGAGCACCGGGGAGCTGTTTTTT

cdr3_length: 12
j_call: TRBJ1-2
d_call: -
v_call: TRBV19
clone_size: -
cdr3_aa: CASSGQNYGYTF
cdr3_nt: TGTGCCAGTAGTGGACAGAACTATGGCTACACCTTC

cdr3_length: 19
j_call: TRBJ2-3
d_call: TRBD2
v_call: TRBV5-1
clone_size: -
cdr3_aa: CASSPSLAGGRGSTDTQYF
cdr3_nt: TGCGCCAGCAGCCCCTCACTAGCGGGGGGCCGCGGGAGCACAGATACGCAGTATTTT

cdr3_length: 11
j_call: TRBJ2-5
d_call: -
v_call: TRBV2
clone_size: few
cdr3_aa: CASSLTETQYF
cdr3_nt: TGTGCCAGCAGTCTAACGGAGACCCAGTACTTC

cdr3_length: 15
j_call: TRBJ2-3
d_call: TRBD2
v_call: TRBV6-5
clone_size: few
cdr3_aa: CASSRLAGGTDTQYF
cdr3_nt: TGTGCCAGCAGTCGACTAGCGGGGGGCACAGATACGCAGTATTTT

cdr3_length: 15
j_call: TRBJ1-5
d_call: -
v_call: TRBV29-1
clone_size: -
cdr3_aa: CSAPALGQRNQPQHF
cdr3_nt: TGCAGCGCCCCGGCCTTGGGACAACGCAATCAGCCCCAGCATTTT

cdr3_length: 12
j_call: TRBJ1-2
d_call: -
v_call: TRBV11-1
clone_size: -
cdr3_aa: CASSLGGVGYTF
cdr3_nt: TGTGCCAGCAGCTTAGGCGGGGTTGGCTACACCTTC

cdr3_length: 15
j_call: TRBJ1-1
d_call: TRBD1
v_call: TRBV27
clone_size: -
cdr3_aa: CASRQPGQLNTEAFF
cdr3_nt: TGTGCCAGCAGACAACCGGGACAGCTGAACACTGAAGCTTTCTTT

cdr3_length: 16
j_call: TRBJ2-5
d_call: TRBD1
v_call: TRBV6-6
clone_size: once
cdr3_aa: CASSYSTGTGQETQYF
cdr3_nt: TGTGCCAGCAGTTACTCTACCGGGACAGGGCAGGAGACCCAGTACTTC

cdr3_length: 16
j_call: TRBJ1-1
d_call: TRBD1
v_call: TRBV18
clone_size: -
cdr3_aa: CASSPPSRDRATEAFF
cdr3_nt: TGTGCCAGCTCACCCCCCAGTAGGGACAGGGCAACTGAAGCTTTCTTT

cdr3_length: 15
j_call: TRBJ2-1
d_call: -
v_call: TRBV5-4
clone_size: -
cdr3_aa: CASSLGAGTRGEQFF
cdr3_nt: TGTGCCAGCAGCTTGGGGGCGGGGACGAGGGGCGAGCAGTTCTTC

cdr3_length: 16
j_call: TRBJ2-6
d_call: -
v_call: TRBV7-8
clone_size: -
cdr3_aa: CASSLERFSGANVLTF
cdr3_nt: TGTGCCAGCAGCTTAGAGAGGTTCTCTGGGGCCAACGTCCTGACTTTC

cdr3_length: 14
j_call: TRBJ2-1
d_call: -
v_call: TRBV7-6
clone_size: -
cdr3_aa: CASSLVSLHNEQFF
cdr3_nt: TGTGCCAGCAGCTTAGTTTCCCTCCACAATGAGCAGTTCTTC

cdr3_length: 13
j_call: TRBJ2-1
d_call: -
v_call: TRBV19
clone_size: -
cdr3_aa: CASSITGYNEQFF
cdr3_nt: TGTGCCAGTAGTATAACAGGCTACAATGAGCAGTTCTTC

cdr3_length: 15
j_call: TRBJ2-3
d_call: TRBD1
v_call: TRBV15
clone_size: -
cdr3_aa: CATSRGQGAGDTQYF
cdr3_nt: TGTGCCACCAGCAGAGGACAGGGGGCAGGGGATACGCAGTATTTT

cdr3_length: 12
j_call: TRBJ2-7
d_call: TRBD1
v_call: TRBV12-3/TRBV12-4
clone_size: -
cdr3_aa: CASRTGGSEQYF
cdr3_nt: TGTGCCAGCCGGACAGGGGGCAGCGAGCAGTACTTC

cdr3_length: 14
j_call: TRBJ2-2
d_call: -
v_call: TRBV5-4
clone_size: -
cdr3_aa: CASSLDRGTGELFF
cdr3_nt: TGTGCCAGCAGCTTGGATCGCGGCACCGGGGAGCTGTTTTTT

cdr3_length: 15
j_call: TRBJ2-1
d_call: TRBD1
v_call: TRBV7-2
clone_size: -
cdr3_aa: CASSAVTGSHNEQFF
cdr3_nt: TGTGCCAGCAGCGCCGTGACAGGGTCCCACAATGAGCAGTTCTTC

cdr3_length: 16
j_call: TRBJ2-3
d_call: TRBD1
v_call: TRBV24-1
clone_size: -
cdr3_aa: CATSDTSGQGEYTQYF
cdr3_nt: TGTGCCACCAGTGATACGTCCGGACAGGGGGAATATACGCAGTATTTT

cdr3_length: 19
j_call: TRBJ2-1
d_call: TRBD2
v_call: TRBV5-6
clone_size: -
cdr3_aa: CASSLRAGTSGGPYNEQFF
cdr3_nt: TGTGCCAGCAGCTTGAGGGCAGGGACTAGCGGGGGACCCTACAATGAGCAGTTCTTC

cdr3_length: 17
j_call: TRBJ2-2
d_call: TRBD1
v_call: TRBV11-3
clone_size: -
cdr3_aa: CASSLATGGPSTGELFF
cdr3_nt: TGTGCCAGCAGCTTAGCTACAGGGGGCCCTTCCACCGGGGAGCTGTTTTTT

cdr3_length: 17
j_call: TRBJ1-1
d_call: TRBD1
v_call: TRBV15
clone_size: once
cdr3_aa: CATSRVSYGTVNTEAFF
cdr3_nt: TGTGCCACCAGCAGAGTTTCATACGGGACAGTGAACACTGAAGCTTTCTTT

cdr3_length: 14
j_call: TRBJ2-7
d_call: -
v_call: TRBV27
clone_size: -
cdr3_aa: CASSLWRGPYEQYF
cdr3_nt: TGTGCCAGCAGTTTATGGCGGGGCCCCTACGAGCAGTACTTC

cdr3_length: 13
j_call: TRBJ1-3
d_call: -
v_call: TRBV6-5
clone_size: once
cdr3_aa: CASIRTAGNTIYF
cdr3_nt: TGTGCCAGCATAAGGACAGCAGGAAACACCATATATTTT

cdr3_length: 15
j_call: TRBJ2-5
d_call: TRBD2
v_call: TRBV4-1
clone_size: -
cdr3_aa: CASSPNSGAQETQYF
cdr3_nt: TGCGCCAGCAGCCCCAATAGCGGGGCCCAAGAGACCCAGTACTTC

cdr3_length: 13
j_call: TRBJ2-3
d_call: TRBD1
v_call: TRBV6-4
clone_size: -
cdr3_aa: CASSVDRGDTQYF
cdr3_nt: TGTGCCAGCAGTGTGGACAGGGGAGATACGCAGTATTTT

cdr3_length: 16
j_call: TRBJ2-1
d_call: TRBD2
v_call: TRBV7-2
clone_size: -
cdr3_aa: CASSSPPGGRGDEQFF
cdr3_nt: TGTGCCAGCAGCTCCCCCCCCGGCGGGAGGGGCGATGAGCAGTTCTTC

cdr3_length: 15
j_call: TRBJ2-1
d_call: -
v_call: TRBV7-3
clone_size: -
cdr3_aa: CASSVTGTGSDEQFF
cdr3_nt: TGTGCCAGCAGCGTGACAGGGACTGGGTCCGATGAGCAGTTCTTC

cdr3_length: 12
j_call: TRBJ2-5
d_call: -
v_call: TRBV3-1/TRBV3-2
clone_size: -
cdr3_aa: CASSQDAKTQYF
cdr3_nt: TGTGCCAGCAGCCAAGATGCGAAGACCCAGTACTTC

cdr3_length: 13
j_call: TRBJ2-7
d_call: -
v_call: TRBV5-6
clone_size: -
cdr3_aa: CASSSRGLYEQYF
cdr3_nt: TGTGCCAGCAGCTCGCGGGGCCTATACGAGCAGTACTTC

cdr3_length: 16
j_call: TRBJ2-1
d_call: TRBD2
v_call: TRBV24-1
clone_size: -
cdr3_aa: CATSDTGTSGYNEQFF
cdr3_nt: TGTGCCACCAGTGATACCGGGACTAGCGGCTACAATGAGCAGTTCTTC

cdr3_length: 13
j_call: TRBJ1-1
d_call: TRBD1
v_call: TRBV7-3
clone_size: -
cdr3_aa: CASSADRVTEAFF
cdr3_nt: TGTGCCAGCAGCGCTGACAGGGTCACTGAAGCTTTCTTT

cdr3_length: 13
j_call: TRBJ1-3
d_call: TRBD1
v_call: TRBV5-1
clone_size: -
cdr3_aa: CASSTGDGNTIYF
cdr3_nt: TGCGCCAGCTCTACAGGGGATGGAAACACCATATATTTT

cdr3_length: 17
j_call: TRBJ2-3
d_call: TRBD2
v_call: TRBV19
clone_size: once
cdr3_aa: CASSRTSGGTSTDTQYF
cdr3_nt: TGTGCCAGTAGTAGGACTAGCGGGGGAACTAGCACAGATACGCAGTATTTT

cdr3_length: 18
j_call: TRBJ2-3
d_call: -
v_call: TRBV18
clone_size: -
cdr3_aa: CASSPPRDSQPSTDTQYF
cdr3_nt: TGTGCCAGCTCACCACCGCGGGACAGCCAGCCTAGCACAGATACGCAGTATTTT

cdr3_length: 13
j_call: TRBJ2-7
d_call: TRBD1
v_call: TRBV28
clone_size: once
cdr3_aa: CASTLTGSYEQYF
cdr3_nt: TGTGCCAGCACCTTGACAGGGTCCTACGAGCAGTACTTC

cdr3_length: 15
j_call: TRBJ2-1
d_call: -
v_call: TRBV18
clone_size: -
cdr3_aa: CASSPLAPLYNEQFF
cdr3_nt: TGTGCCAGCTCACCTTTAGCGCCACTCTACAATGAGCAGTTCTTC

cdr3_length: 15
j_call: TRBJ2-4
d_call: -
v_call: TRBV11-1
clone_size: once
cdr3_aa: CALPSGIPSQNIQYF
cdr3_nt: TGTGCCCTTCCCTCGGGGATCCCAAGCCAAAACATTCAGTACTTC

cdr3_length: 15
j_call: TRBJ2-3
d_call: -
v_call: TRBV5-5
clone_size: -
cdr3_aa: CASSGVTRVSDTQYF
cdr3_nt: TGTGCCAGCAGCGGAGTAACCAGGGTCTCAGATACGCAGTATTTT

cdr3_length: 12
j_call: TRBJ1-2
d_call: TRBD1
v_call: TRBV29-1
clone_size: -
cdr3_aa: CSVVTGGYGYTF
cdr3_nt: TGCAGCGTGGTGACAGGGGGCTATGGCTACACCTTC

cdr3_length: 14
j_call: TRBJ1-5
d_call: -
v_call: TRBV19
clone_size: -
cdr3_aa: CASSILQADQPQHF
cdr3_nt: TGTGCCAGTAGTATCTTACAGGCGGATCAGCCCCAGCATTTT

cdr3_length: 15
j_call: TRBJ2-5
d_call: TRBD2
v_call: TRBV9
clone_size: -
cdr3_aa: CASSVELGEGQTQYF
cdr3_nt: TGTGCCAGCAGCGTAGAGCTAGGGGAGGGGCAGACCCAGTACTTC

cdr3_length: 15
j_call: TRBJ2-3
d_call: TRBD2
v_call: TRBV2
clone_size: -
cdr3_aa: CASSLAGGGTDTQYF
cdr3_nt: TGTGCCAGCAGCTTAGCGGGAGGGGGCACAGATACGCAGTATTTT

cdr3_length: 15
j_call: TRBJ2-3
d_call: TRBD2
v_call: TRBV24-1
clone_size: -
cdr3_aa: CATAGGTSVKDTQYF
cdr3_nt: TGTGCCACCGCGGGGGGGACTAGCGTAAAAGATACGCAGTATTTT

cdr3_length: 15
j_call: TRBJ1-5
d_call: -
v_call: TRBV30
clone_size: once
cdr3_aa: CAWSVPGTRGQPQHF
cdr3_nt: TGTGCCTGGAGTGTACCTGGGACACGGGGTCAGCCCCAGCATTTT

cdr3_length: 17
j_call: TRBJ2-7
d_call: -
v_call: TRBV4-1
clone_size: -
cdr3_aa: CASSYPTGDGVPYEQYF
cdr3_nt: TGCGCCAGCAGCTACCCCACGGGGGACGGGGTCCCTTACGAGCAGTACTTC